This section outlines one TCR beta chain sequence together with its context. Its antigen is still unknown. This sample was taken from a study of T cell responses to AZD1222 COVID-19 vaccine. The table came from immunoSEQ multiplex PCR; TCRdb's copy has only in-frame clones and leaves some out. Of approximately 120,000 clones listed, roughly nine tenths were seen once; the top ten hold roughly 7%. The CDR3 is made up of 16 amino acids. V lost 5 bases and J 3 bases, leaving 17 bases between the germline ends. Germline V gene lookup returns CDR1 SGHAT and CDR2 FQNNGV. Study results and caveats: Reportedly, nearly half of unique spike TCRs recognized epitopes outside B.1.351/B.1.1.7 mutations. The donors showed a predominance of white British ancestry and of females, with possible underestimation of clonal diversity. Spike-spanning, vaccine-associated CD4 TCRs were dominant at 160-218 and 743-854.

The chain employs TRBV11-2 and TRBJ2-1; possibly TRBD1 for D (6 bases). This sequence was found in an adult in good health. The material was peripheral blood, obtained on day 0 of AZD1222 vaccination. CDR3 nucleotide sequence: TGTGCCAGCAGCCCCCCGCTCAGGACAGACTACAATGAGCAGTTCTTC. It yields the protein CASSPPLRTDYNEQFF.